This TCR beta chain is drawn from a study of blood T cell repertoires in COVID-19 (dated by TCRdb to about 2020). With regard to the full study: The collaborator samples originated in the United States, Italy and Spain and spanned the acute and convalescent phases of COVID-19. The material from the prospective study consisted of cDNA or gDNA derived from T cells, B-cell-depleted T cells, or PBMCs. Subjects who had been exposed to COVID-19, were actively infected with it, or had recovered from it provided the deeply sampled blood TCRbeta repertoires that made up the dataset. The repertoires were made available in a free public database intended to serve as a resource for research on the immune response to SARS-CoV-2. The samples were drawn from two sources: the first 160 participants of the ongoing ImmuneRACE study, and 1,000 to 1,500 subjects contributed by 6 global collaborators. A de-identified subject ID, COVID-19 status, age in years and sex were almost always included in the sample metadata. Where available, HLA class I and class II types were taken from metadata supplied by the sample provider and were not determined by assay-based typing. Broad study findings and their caveats: Clinical and demographic metadata were provided uncurated, with the amount varying by source and participant.

TCRbeta CDR3 regions were amplified from genomic DNA by means of the immunoSEQ Assay, a bias-controlled multiplex PCR. In the original analysis: The number of nucleated cells in each sample was estimated by amplification of reference gene primers within the assay. Sequence reads were collapsed and filtered to measure the absolute abundance of every unique TCRbeta CDR3 rearrangement. Productive Simpson clonality was computed per sample as the square root of Simpson's diversity index over productive rearrangements. TCRdb provides this immuneACCESS table in a form limited to in-frame rearrangements. Some clones are lacking; in checked studies, under half of them reflect an unresolved V gene, and why the rest are absent is not known. The V and J calls and clone size are taken from that table; D and trimming were inferred from the DNA. This sample gives more than 300,000 clones in total; 87% of them show up just once. Roughly 6% of the sample is held by the ten biggest clonotypes.

Points on this clone: Its antigen has not been determined. No much larger clone exists at a distance of one base, and base qualities are not known.

Measured from the cysteine to the phenylalanine, the CDR3 is 15 residues long. Solely the CDR3 DNA is kept, with 45 bases framed from the first base. At the junction V is shortened by 0 bases and J by 3 bases, with 13 bases in between. CDR1 and CDR2, looked up from the germline V gene, are SGHDT and YYEEEE. One collaborating source in Seattle enrolled patients during active infection and followed them longitudinally through the course of disease. Collaborating institutions collected whole blood in K2EDTA tubes following their own protocols. Collaborator samples were shipped for TCRbeta analysis as frozen whole blood, isolated PBMCs, or DNA extracted from either sample type.

Sequences were obtained from peripheral blood. The clonotype comes from a woman in her 50s with COVID-19, enrolled during active disease. This receptor chain uses TRBV5-6 and TRBJ2-7; the D gene is perhaps TRBD1, on 6 matching bases. The DNA sequence is TGTGCCAGCAGCTTGGGGCTCTCAGGGGACTACGAGCAGTACTTC. It encodes CASSLGLSGDYEQYF.